The clone carrying this TCR beta chain was found a few times. The antigen remains undetermined. These data come from a study of T cell repertoires in cytomegalovirus infection. In germline, CDR1 is MDHEN, CDR2 SYDVKM. Trimming cost V 5 bases and J 6 bases; bases outside gene matches: 12. There are 17 residues in the CDR3. The study, taken as a whole, reports: HLA-C-restricted, CMV-specific TCR beta clonotypes were dominant ex vivo.

TCRdb redid the calling of the reads with MiXCR, one entry per CDR3 protein. The table shows 40,000 to 60,000 distinct CDR3 sequences, with about a fifth occurring only once. The rearrangement links TRBV28 to TRBJ2-2, with 10 bases matching TRBD2. This clonotype was obtained from a human donor in good health (CMV status not recorded). Some clones in this sample may be carry-over from other donors' samples. Sequenced material: CD8+ T cells from cultured PBMCs, taken from culture after CMV antigen stimulation. This CDR3 is CASSNPPGTSVSGELFF. In nucleotides, the CDR3 is TGTGCCAGCAGTAACCCGCCCGGGACTAGCGTTTCCGGGGAGCTGTTTTTT.